Following are 19 T cell receptor beta chains from one sample sequenced in a study of T cells in women clearing cervical HPV infection. Assay: immunoSEQ multiplex PCR; the TCRdb copy retains only in-frame clones and omits some. This sample contains over 10,000 clones. Sequences were obtained from blood buffy coat. These receptors all stem from a woman between 18 and 75 years old with a cervical HPV16 infection that either progressed to CIN3+ or cleared (not recorded which).

For this clone: The read falls 3 residues short of the CDR3 end, and the missing part is taken from the germline J gene. This sequence joins TRBV7-6 and TRBJ2-7, with 15 nucleotides matching TRBD2. The V and J ends lost 5 bases and 0 bases, in that order; junction bases with no gene match: 5. CDR3 size: 17 residues. Per the germline V gene, CDR1 is SGHVS and CDR2 is FNYEAQ. CDR3 bases read: TGTGCCAGCAGCCCAGGACTAGCGGGGGGGAGCTCCTACGAG. It encodes CASSPGLAGGSSYE. The CDR3, in full, reads CASSPGLAGGSSYEQYF.

Remarks on this clone: Read coverage stops 3 residues before the CDR3 terminus; the germline J gene supplies the remainder. The V gene is TRBV18, the J gene TRBJ2-6; the match to TRBD2 covers 8 bases. Germline lookup yields CDR1 KGHSH and CDR2 LQKENI. This CDR3 is built from 18 residues. Trimming took 0 bases from V and 4 from J; bases not matched to a gene: 8. The DNA read from the CDR3 is TGTGCCAGCTCACCACCGGGGGTAGCGGGGACCGGGGCCAACGTC. Protein sequence: CASSPPGVAGTGANV. From start to end, the CDR3 is CASSPPGVAGTGANVLTF. The variable domain in full, completed from reference TRBV18 and TRBJ2-6, reads NAGVMQNPRHLVRRRGQEARLRCSPMKGHSHVYWYRQLPEEGLKFMVYLQKENIIDESGMPKERFSAEFPKEGPSILRIQQVVRGDSAAYFCASSPPGVAGTGANVLTFGAGSRLTVL.

A word on this clone: The read ends 3 residues before the CDR3 terminus; that terminus is restored from the germline J gene. The chain is built from TRBV11-1 and TRBJ2-2; D uncertain. Germline CDR1 and CDR2: SGHAT and FQDESV (reference sequence). The germline V and J ends were trimmed by 1 base and 1 base, with 7 bases remaining between them. This CDR3 comprises 15 residues. The CDR3 loop is CASSLVLQNTGELFF. The sequenced part of the CDR3 DNA is TGTGCCAGCAGCTTAGTATTACAGAACACCGGGGAG.

About this clone itself: The read ends 3 residues shy of where the CDR3 ends; the end is completed using the germline J gene. This rearrangement joins TRBV5-1 to TRBJ2-7; the match to TRBD1 covers 10 bases. The germline CDR1 and CDR2 sequences are SGHRS and YFSETQ. The CDR3 sequence is 15 residues long. V gave up 4 bases and J gave up 6 bases; unmatched junction bases: 10. The chain's CDR3 is CASSPRDRGDGEQYF. The CDR3 bases that were read are TGCGCCAGCAGCCCGAGGGACAGGGGAGACGGCGAG.

Regarding this clone: The read halts 3 residues ahead of the CDR3 end, with the missing end drawn from the germline J gene. This sequence joins TRBV18 and TRBJ1-3, with a possible D match to TRBD1 (5 bases). The length of the CDR3 is 15 residues. Trimming cost V 0 bases and J 4 bases, with 10 bases left between them. The germline V gene encodes CDR1 KGHSH and CDR2 LQKENI. CDR3 bases read: TGTGCCAGCTCACCACCGCCAGGGAACGGAAACACC. Translation: CASSPPPGNGNT. The CDR3, in full, reads CASSPPPGNGNTIYF.

Notes on this clone: The DNA ends 3 residues before the CDR3 does, and the rest of the CDR3 is filled in from the germline J gene. V is TRBV12-5 and J is TRBJ1-2, with 8 bases lining up with TRBD1. CDR1 is LGHNT and CDR2 is FRNRAP in the germline V gene. This CDR3 has 14 residues. The CDR3 DNA, read in part, is TGTGCTAGTGTCCTGGGACAGGACCCATTGGGC. Protein sequence: CASVLGQDPLG. The whole CDR3 protein reads CASVLGQDPLGYTF.

Notes on this clone: The read gets to within 3 residues of the CDR3 end, and the germline J gene fills in the rest. The V call is TRBV6-2 or TRBV6-3, the J call TRBJ2-3; 7 positions agree with TRBD2. V lost 8 bases to trimming and J lost 3 bases; unmatched junction nucleotides: 5. This CDR3 has 13 amino acids. Germline V gene data show CDR1 as MNHEY and CDR2 as SVGEGT. Incomplete CDR3 DNA: TGTGCCAGCTGCGGGGGTCCGACAGATACG. This translates into CASCGGPTDT. Given in full, the CDR3 is CASCGGPTDTQYF.

A note on this clone: The CDR3 is cut off 3 residues early in the read; its end comes from the germline J gene. The chain recombines TRBV11-2 with TRBJ2-5, with 8 bases matching TRBD2. The CDR3 is 15 residues long. The germline CDR1 and CDR2 sequences are SGHAT and FQNNGV. With V trimmed by 1 base and J by 2 bases, 3 bases remained unmatched. The CDR3 here is CASSLVAGGQETQYF. CDR3 DNA, as far as it was read: TGTGCCAGCAGCTTAGTGGCGGGGGGACAAGAGACC.

The CDR3 DNA, read in part, is TGCAGTGCTAGAGCAGTTAGGACTAGCTGGGGTGAG. It codes for CSARAVRTSWGE. The CDR3 reads in full as CSARAVRTSWGEQFF. V gene TRBV20-1 combines with J gene TRBJ2-1; 8 bases match TRBD2. The CDR3 end falls 3 residues outside the read, so it is completed with the germline J gene. J lost 9 bases, V lost 1 base, and 11 bases had no gene match. The CDR3 is 15 residues long. Per the germline V gene, CDR1 is DFQATT and CDR2 is SNEGSKA (reference sequence).

As concerns this clone: The read is 3 residues too short to cover the CDR3 end, so that end is filled in from the germline J gene. The V and J genes are TRBV9 and TRBJ2-5, with a weak D call TRBD1 (6 bases). Trimming removed 3 bases from V and 3 bases from J, with 9 bases in between. CDR3 length equals 13 residues. Germline values: CDR1 SGDLS, CDR2 YYNGEE. The sequenced part of the CDR3 DNA is TGTGCCAGCAGCGCTACAGGGAAAGAGACC. Its translation is CASSATGKET. The whole CDR3 protein reads CASSATGKETQYF.

Concerning this clone: The read ends 3 residues shy of where the CDR3 ends; the end is completed using the germline J gene. The chain carries TRBV4-1 and TRBJ2-2, with 11 bases matching TRBD1. Germline values: CDR1 MGHRA, CDR2 YSYEKL. With 0 bases clipped from V and 5 bases from J, the junction kept 5 bases outside the gene matches. This CDR3 has 17 residues. CDR3 loop: CASSQDPDRGPTGELFF. CDR3 bases read: TGCGCCAGCAGCCAAGACCCGGACAGGGGGCCAACCGGGGAG.

Concerning this clone: The read terminates 3 residues ahead of where the CDR3 ends, so the germline J gene completes it. J is TRBJ1-2 and V is TRBV30; no reliable D call. The CDR3 sequence is 13 residues long. V was pared by 2 bases and J by 5 bases, with 12 bases between. Germline CDR1 is GTSNPN and CDR2 is SVGIG (reference sequence). CDR3 DNA (partial): TGTGCCTGGAGTTATACCGCGGGGTATGGC. It specifies CAWSYTAGYG. The full CDR3 protein is CAWSYTAGYGYTF.

About this clone: Read coverage stops 3 residues before the CDR3 terminus; the germline J gene supplies the remainder. V gene TRBV19 combines with J gene TRBJ2-5, with 7 bases lining up with TRBD1. V lost 1 base, J lost 5 bases, and 4 bases stayed unmatched. The CDR3 consists of 14 residues. Per germline, CDR1 LNHDA and CDR2 SQIVND (reference sequence). CDR3 amino acids: CASSIGFRGETQYF. The CDR3 DNA, read in part, is TGTGCCAGTAGTATAGGTTTCAGGGGGGAGACC.

Worth noting for this clone: Coverage ceases 3 residues before the CDR3 finishes, and the germline J gene fills in the end. The chain uses TRBV19 and TRBJ2-1; 12 bases match TRBD2. The CDR3 runs 15 residues. Germline V lookup: CDR1 LNHDA, CDR2 SQIVND (reference sequence). The V and J ends lost 5 bases and 6 bases, in that order; junction bases with no gene match: 5. CDR3 bases read: TGTGCCAGTAGTGTCCTAGCGGGGGGGGTCAATGAG. Its translation is CASSVLAGGVNE. The complete CDR3 reads CASSVLAGGVNEQFF.

Regarding this clone: The read ends 3 residues shy of where the CDR3 ends; the end is completed using the germline J gene. V usage is TRBV27 and J usage is TRBJ2-7; D possibly uses TRBD1 or TRBD2 (5 bases each). CDR1 and CDR2 from the germline V gene are MNHEY and SMNVEV (reference sequence). Trimming cost V 3 bases and J 6 bases, with 12 bases left between them. CDR3 size: 13 residues. The CDR3 loop reads CASSLRGVGEQYF. The CDR3 DNA, read in part, is TGTGCCAGCAGTTTGAGGGGTGTGGGCGAG.

Comment on this clone: Read sequence stops 3 residues before the CDR3 end, and the germline J gene provides the missing end. The genes are TRBV7-9 and TRBJ1-6; no clear D. This CDR3 contains 14 residues. CDR1 and CDR2 from the germline V gene are SEHNR and FQNEAQ (reference sequence). The V end lost 5 bases, the J end lost 6 bases, and 11 bases lay between the germline ends. The sequenced part of the CDR3 DNA is TGTGCCAGCAGCGCCGGACTGTCTAATTCACCC. It specifies CASSAGLSNSP. The whole CDR3 is CASSAGLSNSPLHF.

Details on this clone: The CDR3 end lies 3 residues beyond the end of the read and is filled in from the germline J gene. The chain recombines TRBV5-4 with TRBJ2-5; no definite D call. The V gene's germline CDR1 is SGHNT and CDR2 YYREEE (reference sequence). V shed 3 bases and J shed 1 base, with 16 bases lying between them. This CDR3 has 16 residues. CDR3 amino acids: CASSSSPTVVQETQYF. The DNA read from the CDR3 is TGTGCCAGCAGCTCGAGCCCTACAGTGGTCCAAGAGACC.

With respect to this clone: The DNA ends 3 residues before the CDR3 does, and the rest of the CDR3 is filled in from the germline J gene. The J gene is TRBJ1-3, the V gene TRBV6-1; no definite D call. Germline loops: CDR1 MNHNS, CDR2 SASEGT. The CDR3 runs to 16 residues. The ends were cut back, 2 bases at V and 0 bases at J, with 11 bases in the middle. The part of the CDR3 DNA that was read is TGTGCCAGCAGTGAATCAAACCGGGTCTCTGGAAACACC. Amino acids: CASSESNRVSGNT. In full, the CDR3 reads CASSESNRVSGNTIYF.

As for this clone: The read terminates 3 residues ahead of where the CDR3 ends, so the germline J gene completes it. This chain connects TRBV2 to TRBJ1-6, with D uncertain. Germline V gene lookup returns CDR1 SNHLY and CDR2 FYNNEI. Trimming removed 7 bases from V and 5 bases from J, with 15 bases in between. This CDR3 has 15 residues. The CDR3 DNA, read in part, is TGTGCCAGCACCTTCTCCCTCCACAATAATTCACCC. This codes for CASTFSLHNNSP. The whole CDR3 region reads CASTFSLHNNSPLHF.